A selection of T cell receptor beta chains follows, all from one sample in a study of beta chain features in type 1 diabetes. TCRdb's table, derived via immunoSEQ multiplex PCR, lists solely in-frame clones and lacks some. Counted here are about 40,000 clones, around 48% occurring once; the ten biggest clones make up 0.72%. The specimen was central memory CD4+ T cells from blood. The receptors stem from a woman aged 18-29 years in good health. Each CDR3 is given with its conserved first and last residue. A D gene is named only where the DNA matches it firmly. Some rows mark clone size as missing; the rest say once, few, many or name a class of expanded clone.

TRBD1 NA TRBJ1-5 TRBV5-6 CASSSRDRGWQPQHF TGTGCCAGCAGCTCCCGGGACAGGGGTTGGCAGCCCCAGCATTTT
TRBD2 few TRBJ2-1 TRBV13 CASSQLAGDLEQFF TGTGCCAGCAGCCAACTAGCGGGAGACCTTGAGCAGTTCTTC
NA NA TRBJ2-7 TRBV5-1 CASSLGTASYEQYF TGCGCCAGCAGCCTAGGCACGGCTTCCTACGAGCAGTACTTC
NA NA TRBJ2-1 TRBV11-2 CASSFLGNEQFF TGTGCCAGCAGCTTCCTCGGCAATGAGCAGTTCTTC
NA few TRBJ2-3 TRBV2 CASRERGLEDTQYF TGTGCCAGCAGGGAACGGGGTTTAGAAGATACGCAGTATTTT
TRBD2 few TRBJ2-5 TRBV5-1 CASSIGTRGGETQYF TGCGCCAGCAGCATCGGGACTAGAGGCGGAGAGACCCAGTACTTC
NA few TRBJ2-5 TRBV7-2 CASSPARQETQYF TGTGCCAGCAGCCCAGCGCGGCAAGAGACCCAGTACTTC
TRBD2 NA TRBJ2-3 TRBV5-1 CASSLAAGGTDTQYF TGCGCCAGCAGCTTGGCCGCGGGGGGCACAGATACGCAGTATTTT
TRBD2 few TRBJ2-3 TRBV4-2 CASSQDLRENPDTQYF TGTGCCAGCAGCCAAGATCTGCGGGAGAACCCAGATACGCAGTATTTT
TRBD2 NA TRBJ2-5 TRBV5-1 CASRGGQETQYF TGCGCCAGTCGGGGGGGCCAAGAGACCCAGTACTTC
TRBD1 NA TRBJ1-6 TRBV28 CASRTGTERSPLHF TGTGCCAGCAGAACCGGGACAGAACGTTCACCCCTCCACTTT
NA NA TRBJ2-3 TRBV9 CASSTGTGLITQYF TGTGCCAGCAGCACGGGGACTGGCTTAATCACGCAGTATTTT
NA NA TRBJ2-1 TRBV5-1 CASSRSESSYNEQFF TGCGCCAGCAGCCGCAGCGAGAGTTCCTACAATGAGCAGTTCTTC
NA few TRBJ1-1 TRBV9 CASNRGGENTEAFF TGTGCCAGCAACCGAGGGGGGGAGAACACTGAAGCTTTCTTT
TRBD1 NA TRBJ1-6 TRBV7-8 CASSLGQGVNSPLHF TGTGCCAGCAGCTTAGGACAGGGCGTGAATTCACCCCTCCACTTT
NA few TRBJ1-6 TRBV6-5 CASSRGRNNSPLHF TGTGCCAGCAGCCGCGGCAGAAATAATTCACCCCTCCACTTT
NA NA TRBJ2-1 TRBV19 CASSIDRVPGGEQFF TGTGCCAGTAGTATAGATCGGGTCCCCGGGGGTGAGCAGTTCTTC
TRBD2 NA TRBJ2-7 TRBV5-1 CASNGGTSGHYEQYF TGCGCCAGCAATGGGGGGACTAGCGGCCACTACGAGCAGTACTTC
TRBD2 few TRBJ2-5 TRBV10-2 CASRKTSGRPTGETQYF TGCGCCAGCAGGAAGACTAGCGGGCGCCCTACGGGAGAGACCCAGTACTTC
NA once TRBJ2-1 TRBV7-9 CASSLPTGPPAYNEQFF TGTGCCAGCAGCTTACCCACAGGACCGCCCGCTTACAATGAGCAGTTCTTC
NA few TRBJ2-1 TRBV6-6 CASSSPGAGEFF TGTGCCAGCAGTTCCCCCGGCGCAGGGGAGTTCTTC
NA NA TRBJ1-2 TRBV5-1 CASREGVGYGYTF TGCGCCAGCCGAGAAGGGGTCGGCTATGGCTACACCTTC
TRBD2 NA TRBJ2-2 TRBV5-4 CASSHSGRGGNTGELFF TGTGCCAGCAGCCATAGCGGGAGAGGCGGAAACACCGGGGAGCTGTTTTTT
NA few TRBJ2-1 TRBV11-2 CASSLQGNEQFF TGTGCCAGCAGCTTACAGGGCAATGAGCAGTTCTTC
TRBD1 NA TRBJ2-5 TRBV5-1 CASSLGTAQETQYF TGCGCCAGCAGCTTAGGGACAGCGCAAGAGACCCAGTACTTC
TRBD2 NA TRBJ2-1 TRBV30 CAWTTSNWDEQFF TGTGCCTGGACGACTAGCAACTGGGATGAGCAGTTCTTC
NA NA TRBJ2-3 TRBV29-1 CSVEYGKGTDTQYF TGCAGCGTTGAATACGGGAAGGGCACAGATACGCAGTATTTT
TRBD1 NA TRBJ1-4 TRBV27 CASSSRQGSNEKLFF TGTGCCAGCAGTTCCCGACAGGGGAGTAATGAAAAACTGTTTTTT
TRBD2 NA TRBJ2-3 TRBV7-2 CASSLTSGRTDTQYF TGTGCCAGCAGCCTCACTAGCGGGAGGACAGATACGCAGTATTTT
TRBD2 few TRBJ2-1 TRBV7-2 CASSLQRGPYNEQFF TGTGCCAGCAGCCTGCAGCGGGGGCCGTACAATGAGCAGTTCTTC